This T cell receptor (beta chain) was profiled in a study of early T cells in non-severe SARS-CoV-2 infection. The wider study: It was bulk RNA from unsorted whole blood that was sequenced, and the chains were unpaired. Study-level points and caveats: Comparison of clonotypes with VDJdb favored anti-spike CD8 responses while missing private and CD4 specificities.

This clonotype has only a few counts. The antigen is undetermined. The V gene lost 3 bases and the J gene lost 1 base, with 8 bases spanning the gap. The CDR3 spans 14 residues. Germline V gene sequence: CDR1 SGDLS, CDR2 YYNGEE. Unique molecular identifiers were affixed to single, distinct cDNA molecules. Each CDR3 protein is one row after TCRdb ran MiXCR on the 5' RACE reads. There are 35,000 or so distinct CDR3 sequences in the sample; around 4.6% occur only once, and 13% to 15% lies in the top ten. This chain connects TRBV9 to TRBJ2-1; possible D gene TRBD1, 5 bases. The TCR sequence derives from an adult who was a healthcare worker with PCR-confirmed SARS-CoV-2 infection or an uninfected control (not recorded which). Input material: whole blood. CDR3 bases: TGTGCCAGCAGCGCCGGACAATCCTACAATGAGCAGTTCTTC. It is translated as CASSAGQSYNEQFF.